This T cell receptor beta chain was obtained from a study of early T cells in non-severe SARS-CoV-2 infection. For the study at large: RNA in bulk from unsorted whole blood was sequenced, and chains were unpaired.

This CDR3 is built from 15 residues. Germline V gives CDR1 SGHVS, CDR2 FNYEAQ. V was pared by 4 bases and J by 5 bases, with 9 bases of the junction left unmatched. This clonotype was seen only a few times. Its antigen is not known. Individual cDNA molecules carried attached unique molecular identifiers. TCRdb called the 5' RACE reads again in MiXCR, with one record for every CDR3 protein. Here the sample spans about 53,000 distinct CDR3 sequences, roughly an eighth being singletons. Study-level points and caveats: VDJdb-based matching was biased toward anti-spike CD8 responses and missed private and CD4 specificities.

The source is an adult who was a healthcare worker with PCR-confirmed SARS-CoV-2 infection or an uninfected control (not recorded which). The material was whole blood, obtained at baseline. The chain couples TRBV7-6 to TRBJ2-7; 9 bases fit TRBD2. CDR3 amino acids: CASSSQAGGLNEQYF. CDR3 nucleotides: TGTGCCAGCAGCTCTCAAGCGGGGGGACTAAACGAGCAGTACTTC.